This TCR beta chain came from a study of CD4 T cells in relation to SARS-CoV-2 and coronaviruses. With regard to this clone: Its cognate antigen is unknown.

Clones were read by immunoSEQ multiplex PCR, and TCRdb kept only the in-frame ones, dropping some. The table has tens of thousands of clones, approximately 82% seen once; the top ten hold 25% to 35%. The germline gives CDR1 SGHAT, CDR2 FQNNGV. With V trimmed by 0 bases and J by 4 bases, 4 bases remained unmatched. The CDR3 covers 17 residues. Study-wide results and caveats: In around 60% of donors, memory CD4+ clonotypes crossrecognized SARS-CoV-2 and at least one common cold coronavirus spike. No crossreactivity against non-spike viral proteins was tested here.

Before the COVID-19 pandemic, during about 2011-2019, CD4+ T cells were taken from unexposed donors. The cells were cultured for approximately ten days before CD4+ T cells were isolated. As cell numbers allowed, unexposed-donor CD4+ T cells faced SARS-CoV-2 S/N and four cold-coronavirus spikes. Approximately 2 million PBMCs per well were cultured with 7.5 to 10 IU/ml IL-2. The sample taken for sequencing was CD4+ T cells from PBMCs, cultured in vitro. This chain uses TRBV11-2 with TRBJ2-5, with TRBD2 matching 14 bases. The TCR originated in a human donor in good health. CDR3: CASSLDRTSGRTETQYF. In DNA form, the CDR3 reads TGTGCCAGCAGCTTAGACCGGACTAGCGGGAGGACAGAGACCCAGTACTTC.